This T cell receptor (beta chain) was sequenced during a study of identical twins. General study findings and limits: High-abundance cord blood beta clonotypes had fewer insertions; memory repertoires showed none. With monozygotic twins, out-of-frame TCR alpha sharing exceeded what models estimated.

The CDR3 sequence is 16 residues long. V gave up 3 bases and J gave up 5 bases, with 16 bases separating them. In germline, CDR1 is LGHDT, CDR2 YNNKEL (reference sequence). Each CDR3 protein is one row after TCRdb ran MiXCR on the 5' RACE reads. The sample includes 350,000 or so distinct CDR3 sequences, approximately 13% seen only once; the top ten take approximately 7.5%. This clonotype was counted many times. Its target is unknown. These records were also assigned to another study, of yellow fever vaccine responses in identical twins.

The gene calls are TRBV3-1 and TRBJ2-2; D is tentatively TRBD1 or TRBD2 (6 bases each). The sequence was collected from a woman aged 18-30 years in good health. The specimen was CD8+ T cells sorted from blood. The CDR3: CASSQGGRDLTGELFF. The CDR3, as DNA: TGTGCCAGCAGCCAGGGGGGCCGGGATCTTACCGGGGAGCTGTTTTTT.